Presented here are 22 T cell receptor beta chains from one specimen sequenced in a study of T cell repertoires in cytomegalovirus infection. TCRdb analysed the reads with MiXCR anew, one entry per CDR3 protein. The table records tens of thousands of distinct CDR3 sequences, about a third of them present only once. These TCRs' antigens remain unknown. Specimen: PBMCs, sequenced either directly or after in vitro stimulation (not recorded which). Receptors originate from a human donor in good health (CMV status not recorded). Some clones in this sample may be carry-over from other donors' samples.

This clonotype was found many times. V is TRBV19 and J is TRBJ1-4; tentatively, D is TRBD1 (5 bases). Germline-derived CDR1 and CDR2 are LNHDA and SQIVND (reference sequence). Between the trimmed V and J ends, which lost 6 bases and 0 bases, there was a span of 11 bases. This CDR3 has 15 amino acids. The CDR3 coding sequence is TGTGCCAGTAGGAGGACATCTGCAACTAATGAAAAACTGTTTTTT. Residues: CASRRTSATNEKLFF.

The gene calls are TRBV5-4 and TRBJ1-4; 8 bases align to TRBD1. Germline V gene lookup returns CDR1 SGHNT and CDR2 YYREEE (reference sequence). V dropped 4 bases and J dropped 7; count of bases not matched to a gene: 3. CDR3 length: 13 residues. The CDR3 here is CASSPDRAEKLFF. The CDR3 DNA reads as TGTGCCAGCAGCCCGGACAGGGCTGAAAAACTGTTTTTT.

The rearrangement joins TRBV27 to TRBJ1-2; possibly TRBD1 for D (6 bases). Germline CDR1 MNHEY, CDR2 SMNVEV (reference sequence). V lost 4 bases and J lost 7, with 19 bases in between. The CDR3 loop spans 15 amino acids. The CDR3 DNA reads TGTGCCAGCAGTTCGCCGTTGCGGGGGCCGCGTGGCTACACCTTC. Its translation: CASSSPLRGPRGYTF.

This CDR3 is CATSIVYNEQFF. The CDR3 DNA follows: TGTGCCACCAGCATTGTTTACAATGAGCAGTTCTTC. This chain joins TRBV15 and TRBJ2-1; unclear D gene. Trimming took 4 bases from V and 4 from J, leaving 5 bases between them. CDR3 length equals 12 residues. CDR1 and CDR2 from the germline V gene are LNHNV and YYDKDF (reference sequence).

The chain has TRBV7-2 and TRBJ1-6; possibly TRBD1 for D (5 bases). V lost 5 bases and J lost 11, with 13 bases in between. Germline V gene lookup returns CDR1 SGHTA and CDR2 FQGNSA. The CDR3 extends over 13 amino acids. The CDR3: CASSLRDGTPLHF. CDR3 DNA: TGTGCCAGCAGCCTCCGGGACGGAACACCCCTCCACTTT.

Notes on this clonotype: This may stem from a read error, because a much larger clone lies one nucleotide away. No conserved phenylalanine or tryptophan ends this CDR3, so it is likely a read error. The gene calls are TRBV7-9 and TRBJ2-3; 8 positions agree with TRBD2. Germline V gene sequence: CDR1 SEHNR, CDR2 FQNEAQ (reference sequence). The length of the CDR3 is 15 residues. V lost 5 bases to trimming and J lost 1 base; unmatched junction nucleotides: 5. The CDR3 reads CASSTQTSGTDTQYS. The CDR3, as DNA: TGTGCCAGCAGCACCCAGACTAGCGGCACAGATACGCAGTATTCT.

The rearrangement uses TRBV6-6 and TRBJ1-4; D perhaps matches TRBD1 (5 bases). Germline CDR1 and CDR2: MNHNY and SVGAGI (reference sequence). V gave up 5 bases and J gave up 8 bases, with 18 bases separating them. This CDR3 has 15 residues. The CDR3 nucleotides are TGTGCCAGCAGTCCCGCGGGGGGAGTCATGGAAAAACTGTTTTTT. Protein product: CASSPAGGVMEKLFF.

The V call is TRBV2, the J call TRBJ2-7, with D possibly TRBD1 on 6 matching bases. In germline, CDR1 is SNHLY, CDR2 FYNNEI. The ends were cut back, 3 bases at V and 1 base at J, with 13 bases in the middle. The CDR3 extends over 15 amino acids. The CDR3 region is CASSERGTSSYEQYF. CDR3 DNA sequence: TGTGCCAGCAGTGAGCGTGGGACATCATCCTACGAGCAGTACTTC.

V usage is TRBV6-1 and J usage is TRBJ2-2; D remains unclear. The CDR3 runs 17 residues. Germline assignment: CDR1 MNHNS and CDR2 SASEGT. V gave up 5 bases and J gave up 2 bases, with 18 bases separating them. The CDR3 sequence: CASSYARIRFNTGELFF. In nucleotides, the CDR3 is TGTGCCAGCAGTTATGCCAGGATCCGATTTAACACCGGGGAGCTGTTTTTT.

In this sample, this clonotype turned up a few times. V is TRBV11-2 and J is TRBJ2-3; TRBD1 matches 8 bases. The V gene's germline CDR1 is SGHAT and CDR2 FQNNGV. Trimming cost V 5 bases and J 5 bases; bases outside gene matches: 6. The CDR3 has 14 residues. This CDR3 is CASSNRGIQDTQYF. The CDR3 nucleotides read TGTGCCAGCAGCAACAGGGGGATACAAGATACGCAGTATTTT.

The chain combines TRBV6-1 with TRBJ1-1; D might be TRBD1 (6 bases). The germline gives CDR1 MNHNS, CDR2 SASEGT. V dropped 6 bases and J dropped 1 base, with 12 bases sitting between them. The CDR3 covers 14 residues. The chain's CDR3 is CASSPTGANTEAFF. CDR3 nucleotides: TGTGCCAGCAGCCCGACAGGCGCGAACACTGAAGCTTTCTTT.

In its sample, this clonotype was seen a few times. The rearrangement links TRBV11-2 to TRBJ1-5; unclear D gene. This CDR3 region has 13 residues. Trimming removed 1 base at V and 5 bases at J, with 6 bases between. CDR1 SGHAT and CDR2 FQNNGV come from the germline V gene. CDR3 loop: CASSLGGDQPQHF. The CDR3 region has the DNA TGTGCCAGCAGCTTAGGGGGAGATCAGCCCCAGCATTTT.

This clonotype was recorded a few times. This chain links TRBV7-6 with TRBJ2-3, with D maybe TRBD2 (5 bases). The CDR3 spans 14 residues. In germline, CDR1 is SGHVS, CDR2 FNYEAQ. The germline V and J ends were trimmed by 7 bases and 6 bases, with 17 bases remaining between them. This chain's CDR3 is CASTPIASVDTQYF. The CDR3 region has the DNA TGTGCCAGCACCCCGATAGCGTCCGTGGATACGCAGTATTTT.

This chain uses TRBV3-1 with TRBJ1-6; the D is unclear. This CDR3 has 14 residues. V lost 1 base to trimming and J lost 7 bases, with 8 bases between them. Germline V gene data show CDR1 as LGHDT and CDR2 as YNNKEL (reference sequence). The CDR3 sequence: CASSQASVNSPLHF. DNA for the CDR3: TGTGCCAGCAGCCAAGCGTCAGTAAATTCACCCCTCCACTTT.

The chain employs TRBV25-1 and TRBJ1-1; no clear D. This CDR3 is built from 13 residues. The germline V and J ends were trimmed by 0 bases and 8 bases, with 10 bases remaining between them. Germline assignment: CDR1 MGHDK and CDR2 SYGVNS. The DNA of the CDR3 is TGTGCCAGCAGTGAATATGGTGGTTACGAAGCTTTCTTT. It codes for CASSEYGGYEAFF.

The chain is built from TRBV10-3 and TRBJ2-1; D call uncertain. CDR3 length: 13 amino acids. V lost 6 bases to trimming and J lost 0 bases, with 6 bases between them. Germline CDR1 ENHRY, CDR2 SYGVKD. The CDR3 loop reads CAIRAGSYNEQFF. CDR3 coding DNA: TGTGCCATCAGGGCAGGCTCCTACAATGAGCAGTTCTTC.

This chain joins TRBV7-9 and TRBJ2-3; weak D call: TRBD2 (5 bases). Trimming removed 3 bases from V and 0 bases from J, with 7 bases in between. CDR1 and CDR2 from the germline V gene are SEHNR and FQNEAQ (reference sequence). The CDR3 contains 14 residues. CDR3 amino acids: CASSLTISTDTQYF. The CDR3 coding sequence is TGTGCCAGCAGCTTGACTATAAGCACAGATACGCAGTATTTT.

The chain uses TRBV4-3 and TRBJ2-3, with TRBD2 matching over 10 bases. CDR1 is LGHNA, CDR2 YSLEER, per germline. This CDR3 region has 18 residues. J lost 2 bases, V lost 1 base, and 9 bases had no gene match. CDR3 in DNA: TGCGCCAGCAGCCAAGCCCCCGGACTAGCGGTAATCACAGATACGCAGTATTTT. Protein: CASSQAPGLAVITDTQYF.

This clonotype was counted a few times. V and J are TRBV12-3 or TRBV12-4 and TRBJ2-5; D gene ambiguous. There are 14 residues in the CDR3. V was trimmed by 2 bases and J by 1 base, leaving 8 bases between them. Here the CDR3 reads CASSLSAAQETQYF. The CDR3 coding sequence is TGTGCCAGCAGTTTATCGGCAGCCCAAGAGACCCAGTACTTC.

There are a few counts of this clonotype. The chain recombines TRBV19 with TRBJ2-1, with 10 bases aligning to TRBD1. The CDR3 has 15 residues. V lost 4 bases, J lost 4 bases, and 4 bases stayed unmatched. Looked up from germline, CDR1 is LNHDA and CDR2 is SQIVND (reference sequence). The CDR3 DNA reads as TGTGCCAGTAGTAAGCGGACAGGGGGGTACAATGAGCAGTTCTTC. It codes for CASSKRTGGYNEQFF.

This sequence joins TRBV19 and TRBJ1-2; D remains ambiguous. The CDR3 loop spans 14 amino acids. V lost 10 bases, J lost 8 bases, and 23 bases lay in between. Germline V lookup: CDR1 LNHDA, CDR2 SQIVND (reference sequence). CDR3 sequence (DNA): TGTGCCACATCCCCCGGCGGTCTTTTATCAGGCTACACCTTC. Translating it yields CATSPGGLLSGYTF.

This clonotype was detected many times. The V call is TRBV4-3, the J call TRBJ2-7; D might be TRBD1 (6 bases). The CDR3 covers 15 residues. V was shortened by 1 base and J by 2 bases, with 12 bases between the two germline ends. CDR1 LGHNA and CDR2 YSLEER come from the germline V gene. CDR3 in amino acids: CASSQGADSTYEQYF. In DNA form, the CDR3 reads TGCGCCAGCAGCCAAGGCGCGGACAGTACCTACGAGCAGTACTTC.